This T cell receptor beta chain was captured by sequencing in a study of shared clonotypes between healthy human individuals. Study-wide context: A donor's plate count was three for CD4 naive and three for CD4 memory; CD8 naive had two and CD8 memory one.

Method: immunoSEQ multiplex PCR; TCRdb's copy keeps in-frame clones and lacks some. The table lists roughly 1,000,000 clones, around 78% of them singletons, with 0.5% to 0.6% in the top ten. A single count supports this clone. The antigen is undetermined. Germline V gene data show CDR1 as LGHNT and CDR2 as FRNRAP. The length of the CDR3 is 12 residues. Trimming left V 1 base short and J 10 bases short, with 10 bases between. Study-wide results and limits: Relative to clonotypes present in all four donors, those not shared had lower generation probabilities. Generally, estimated richness proved larger in naive subsets than it did in memory subsets.

Healthy adults negative for HIV, lacking recent acute infections or vaccinations, served as donors. Sequencing was done on a sample of memory CD4+ T cells from PBMCs. Subset reported: CD45RA-negative fraction. V and J are TRBV12-5 and TRBJ1-1, with D unresolved. This TCR was sampled from a man between 18 and 35 years old in good health. Some clones in this sample may be carry-over from other donors' samples. The CDR3 region has the DNA TGTGCTAGTGGTTTGGACAGATCGGGAGCTTTCTTT. This gives the protein CASGLDRSGAFF.